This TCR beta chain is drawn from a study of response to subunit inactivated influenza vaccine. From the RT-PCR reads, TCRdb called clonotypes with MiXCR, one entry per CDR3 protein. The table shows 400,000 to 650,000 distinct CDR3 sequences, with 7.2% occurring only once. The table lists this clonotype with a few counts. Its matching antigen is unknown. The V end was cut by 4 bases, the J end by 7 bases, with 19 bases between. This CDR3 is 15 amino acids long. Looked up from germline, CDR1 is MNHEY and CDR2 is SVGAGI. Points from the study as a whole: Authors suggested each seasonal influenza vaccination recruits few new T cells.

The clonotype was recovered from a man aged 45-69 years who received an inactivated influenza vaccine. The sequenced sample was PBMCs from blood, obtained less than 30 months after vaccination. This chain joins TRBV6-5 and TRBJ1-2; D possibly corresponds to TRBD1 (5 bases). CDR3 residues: CASSSTRTSGFGYTF. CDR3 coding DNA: TGTGCCAGCAGTTCCACCAGGACATCGGGATTTGGCTACACCTTC.